These 18 T cell receptor beta chains were all obtained from the same sample, sequenced in a study of CD8 T cells in Susac syndrome. Reverse transcription used 0.5 to 1 ug RNA and random hexamers. A single record per CDR3 protein comes from TCRdb applying MiXCR to the immunoSEQ multiplex PCR reads. The sample lists 27,000 or so distinct CDR3 sequences; around 94% were seen once. Sample: CD8+ T cells from PBMCs. The source is a human donor in good health.

DNA for the CDR3: TGCAGTGCTAGGGAGACTAGCGGGGGGGCCGGAGATACGCAGTATTTT. Its protein product is CSARETSGGAGDTQYF. The genes are TRBV20-1 and TRBJ2-3; 14 nucleotides align to TRBD2. Germline loops: CDR1 DFQATT, CDR2 SNEGSKA (reference sequence). The ends lost 3 bases at V and 5 bases at J; junction bases unmatched: 7. The CDR3 has 16 amino acids.

The chain joins TRBV13 to TRBJ2-5; 12 positions agree with TRBD2. Germline-derived CDR1 and CDR2 are PRHDT and FYEKMQ (reference sequence). There are 15 residues in the CDR3. V dropped 5 bases and J dropped 3; count of bases not matched to a gene: 4. This CDR3 reads CASSLRTSGEETQYF. CDR3 bases: TGTGCCAGCAGCCTCCGGACTAGCGGGGAAGAGACCCAGTACTTC.

The CDR3 region has the DNA TGTGCCAGCAGTTTAGCGCTTGAATGGACTAGCGGGGGGTCCGAGCAGTACTTC. It encodes CASSLALEWTSGGSEQYF. J is TRBJ2-7 and V is TRBV12-3 or TRBV12-4; 14 positions match TRBD2. This CDR3 is built from 18 residues. The trim removed 0 bases at V and 6 bases at J, leaving 10 bases unmatched.

V gene TRBV5-1 combines with J gene TRBJ2-5; D is possibly TRBD1 (5 bases). Germline V CDR1 and CDR2: SGHRS, YFSETQ. V shed 0 bases and J shed 7 bases, with 10 bases lying between them. The CDR3 has 13 residues. CDR3 protein: CASSLAHDRTQYF. Written as DNA, the CDR3 is TGCGCCAGCAGCTTGGCCCACGACAGGACCCAGTACTTC.

This clonotype was observed a few times. The chain employs TRBV12-3 or TRBV12-4 and TRBJ2-7, with D perhaps being TRBD1 or TRBD2 (5 bases each). V dropped 8 bases and J dropped 5 bases, with 13 bases sitting between them. This CDR3 is 12 amino acids long. CDR3 protein: CASGVWGNEQYF. Here the CDR3 DNA reads TGTGCCAGCGGAGTATGGGGGAACGAGCAGTACTTC.

The chain carries TRBV7-2 and TRBJ2-7; 10 positions match TRBD2. The germline V gene encodes CDR1 SGHTA and CDR2 FQGNSA. V dropped 5 bases and J dropped 6; count of bases not matched to a gene: 7. This CDR3 is built from 14 residues. In nucleotides, the CDR3 is TGTGCCAGCAGCCGACGAGAGCGGGGGGGCGAGCAGTACTTC. This translates into CASSRRERGGEQYF.

This clonotype was recorded once. The CDR3 reads CASSFTGGVTGELFF. The CDR3 nucleotides read TGTGCCAGCAGCTTTACCGGGGGGGTCACCGGGGAGCTGTTTTTT. The rearrangement joins TRBV27 to TRBJ2-2; 8 nucleotides agree with TRBD2. Germline assignment: CDR1 MNHEY and CDR2 SMNVEV (reference sequence). CDR3 length: 15 amino acids. J was trimmed by 4 bases and V by 6 bases; bases with no gene match: 7.

This clonotype was seen a single time. The chain employs TRBV7-2 and TRBJ2-2; TRBD1 agrees at 10 bases. The V gene end was trimmed by 3 bases and the J gene end by 5 bases; junction bases not matched to a gene: 3. In germline, CDR1 is SGHTA, CDR2 FQGNSA. The CDR3 covers 15 residues. The CDR3 DNA reads TGTGCCAGCAGCTTGGAGGGACAGGGGACCGGGGAGCTGTTTTTT. Residues: CASSLEGQGTGELFF.

The chain couples TRBV7-2 to TRBJ2-7, with D perhaps assigned TRBD1 or TRBD2 (5 bases each). V was clipped by 7 bases and J by 2 bases, with 12 bases between them. Per the germline V gene, CDR1 is SGHTA and CDR2 is FQGNSA. The CDR3 length is 13 residues. CDR3 loop: CASTFGTAYEQYF. CDR3 nucleotides: TGTGCCAGCACCTTCGGGACGGCCTACGAGCAGTACTTC.

The rearrangement uses TRBV7-6 and TRBJ1-4; D is undetermined. The V gene lost 1 base and the J gene lost 8 bases, with 14 bases spanning the gap. Germline CDR1 and CDR2: SGHVS and FNYEAQ. The CDR3 runs to 15 residues. In nucleotides, the CDR3 is TGTGCCAGCAGCTTAGGCTGGGGAAGTCGGGAAAAACTGTTTTTT. Translated: CASSLGWGSREKLFF.

The chain joins TRBV27 to TRBJ2-7; TRBD1 aligns across 8 bases. After removal of 6 bases from V and 5 bases from J, the junction contained 6 bases not matched to a gene. The CDR3 covers 13 residues. Germline loops: CDR1 MNHEY, CDR2 SMNVEV (reference sequence). The CDR3 here is CASSTGGRNEQYF. CDR3 in DNA: TGTGCCAGCAGCACAGGGGGACGTAACGAGCAGTACTTC.

V and J are TRBV11-2 and TRBJ1-6, with D unresolved. The CDR3 length is 15 residues. V was trimmed by 1 base and J by 10 bases, leaving 14 bases between them. Germline V gives CDR1 SGHAT, CDR2 FQNNGV. CDR3 nucleotide sequence: TGTGCCAGCAGCTTAGTCCCGGGCCCCAGGTCACCCCTCCACTTT. Amino acid sequence: CASSLVPGPRSPLHF.

The genes are TRBV29-1 and TRBJ2-1, with TRBD2 identical over 8 bases. The CDR3 is 16 amino acids. Germline trimming cut 2 bases from V and 7 bases from J; bases unmatched to any gene: 13. In germline, CDR1 is SQVTM, CDR2 ANQGSEA. CDR3 region: CSVELYRGGPLNEQFF. CDR3 sequence (DNA): TGCAGCGTTGAATTATACCGGGGGGGGCCATTAAATGAGCAGTTCTTC.

This clonotype appeared once. The V call is TRBV27, the J call TRBJ1-2; TRBD1 matches at 8 bases. The length of the CDR3 is 15 residues. Unmatched junction bases numbered 8, after V lost 4 bases and J lost 4 bases. Per germline, CDR1 MNHEY and CDR2 SMNVEV (reference sequence). The CDR3 DNA sequence: TGTGCCAGCAGTTCCTCGGCAGGGGGCGCCTATGGCTACACCTTC. It specifies CASSSSAGGAYGYTF.

This chain joins TRBV18 and TRBJ1-6; D might be TRBD1 (5 bases). With 3 bases removed from V and 6 bases from J, the gap between germline ends came to 18 bases. The CDR3 has 17 residues. In germline, CDR1 is KGHSH, CDR2 LQKENI. The CDR3 nucleotides read TGTGCCAGCTCACCTAAGACAGCAGCTTCTCTTAATTCACCCCTCCACTTT. This codes for CASSPKTAASLNSPLHF.

The chain recombines TRBV24-1 with TRBJ2-2; D unclear. The CDR3 extends over 12 amino acids. CDR1 and CDR2 from the germline V gene are KGHDR and SFDVKD. V was clipped by 4 bases and J by 7 bases, with 6 bases between them. In DNA, the CDR3 is TGTGCCACCAGTGAGCCGGGCGGGGAGCTGTTTTTT. This sequence encodes CATSEPGGELFF.

The chain combines TRBV5-6 with TRBJ2-1; 9 bases map to TRBD2. With V trimmed by 0 bases and J by 3 bases, 10 bases remained unmatched. Germline V gives CDR1 SGHDT, CDR2 YYEEEE. This CDR3 has 18 amino acids. CDR3 residues: CASSLAAGSGGVYNEQFF. In nucleotides, the CDR3 is TGTGCCAGCAGCTTGGCCGCAGGTAGCGGGGGTGTCTACAATGAGCAGTTCTTC.

This rearrangement joins TRBV29-1 to TRBJ2-7; D gene unclear. V was pared by 7 bases and J by 2 bases, with 18 bases between. The CDR3 runs to 14 residues. Per the germline V gene, CDR1 is SQVTM and CDR2 is ANQGSEA. CDR3 sequence (DNA): TGCAGCGCCACGATCTCCAGTAATCCCTACGAGCAGTACTTC. This sequence encodes CSATISSNPYEQYF.